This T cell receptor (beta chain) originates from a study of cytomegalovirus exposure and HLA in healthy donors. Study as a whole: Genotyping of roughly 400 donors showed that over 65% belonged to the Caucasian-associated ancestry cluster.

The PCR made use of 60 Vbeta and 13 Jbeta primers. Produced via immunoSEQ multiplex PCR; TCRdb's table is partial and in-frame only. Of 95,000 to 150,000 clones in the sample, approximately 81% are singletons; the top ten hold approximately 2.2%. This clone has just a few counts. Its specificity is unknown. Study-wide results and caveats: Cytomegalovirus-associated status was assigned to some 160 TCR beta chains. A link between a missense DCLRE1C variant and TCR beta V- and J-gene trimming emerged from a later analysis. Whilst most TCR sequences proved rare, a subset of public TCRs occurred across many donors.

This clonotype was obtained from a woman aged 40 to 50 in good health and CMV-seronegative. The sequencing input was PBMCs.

DNA of the CDR3: TGTGCCTGGAGTATCCTACAGGGGGCGAACACTGAAGCTTTCTTT. This sequence encodes CAWSILQGANTEAFF. V usage is TRBV30 and J usage is TRBJ1-1, with 9 bases matching TRBD1. This CDR3 has 15 amino acids. Per germline, CDR1 GTSNPN and CDR2 SVGIG (reference sequence). Unmatched junction bases numbered 5, after V lost 2 bases and J lost 1 base.